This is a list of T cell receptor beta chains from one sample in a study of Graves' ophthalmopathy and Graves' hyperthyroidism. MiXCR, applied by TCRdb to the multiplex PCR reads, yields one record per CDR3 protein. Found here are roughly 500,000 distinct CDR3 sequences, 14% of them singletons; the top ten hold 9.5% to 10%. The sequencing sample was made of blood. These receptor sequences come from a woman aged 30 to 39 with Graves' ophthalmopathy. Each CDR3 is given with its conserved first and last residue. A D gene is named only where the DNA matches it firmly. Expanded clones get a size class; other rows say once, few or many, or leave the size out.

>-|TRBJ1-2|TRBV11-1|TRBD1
CASSPVVGQGPYGYTF
TGTGCCAGCAGCCCGGTTGTTGGACAGGGACCCTATGGCTACACCTTC
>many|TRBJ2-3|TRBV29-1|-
CSVTPPIHTDTQYF
TGCAGCGTTACGCCCCCGATACACACAGATACGCAGTATTTT
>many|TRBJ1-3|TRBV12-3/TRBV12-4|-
CASSLQGSGNTIYF
TGTGCCAGCAGTTTACAGGGATCCGGAAACACCATATATTTT
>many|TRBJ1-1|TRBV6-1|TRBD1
CASRHRGGTEAFF
TGTGCCAGCCGCCACAGGGGCGGCACTGAAGCTTTCTTT
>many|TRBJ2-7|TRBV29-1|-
CSVVTHGEQYF
TGCAGCGTTGTGACTCATGGCGAGCAGTACTTC
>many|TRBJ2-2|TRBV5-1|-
CASSFPGVPGELFF
TGCGCCAGCAGCTTCCCGGGAGTGCCCGGGGAGCTGTTTTTT
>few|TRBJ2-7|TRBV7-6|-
CASSLGSGQYEQYF
TGTGCCAGCAGCTTAGGGTCCGGACAATACGAGCAGTACTTC
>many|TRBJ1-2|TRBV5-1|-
CASSLGDNGGYTF
TGCGCCAGCAGCTTGGGGGACAACGGTGGCTACACCTTC
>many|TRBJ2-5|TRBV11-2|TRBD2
CASSLSGREETQYF
TGTGCCAGCAGCTTGAGCGGGAGGGAGGAGACCCAGTACTTC
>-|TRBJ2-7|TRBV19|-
CASSMDGTSYEQCF
TGTGCCAGTAGTATGGACGGCACCTCCTACGAGCAGTGCTTC
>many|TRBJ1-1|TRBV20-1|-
CSARDEGPRTEAFF
TGCAGTGCTAGAGATGAGGGGCCGAGGACTGAAGCTTTCTTT
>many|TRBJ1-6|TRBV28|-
CASIPGGGSSYNSPLHF
TGTGCCAGCATACCAGGAGGCGGTAGCTCCTATAATTCACCCCTCCACTTT
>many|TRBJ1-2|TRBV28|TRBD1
CASSLPTGANYGYTF
TGTGCCAGCAGTCTTCCGACAGGGGCCAACTATGGCTACACCTTC
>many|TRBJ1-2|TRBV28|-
CASTGGQSYGYTF
TGTGCCAGCACCGGAGGACAGAGCTATGGCTACACCTTC
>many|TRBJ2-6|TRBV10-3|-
CAIGLKGGGANVLTF
TGTGCCATCGGACTGAAAGGAGGTGGGGCCAACGTCCTGACTTTC
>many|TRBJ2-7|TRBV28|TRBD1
CASSAPGTGKDEQYF
TGTGCCAGCAGTGCACCCGGGACAGGAAAAGACGAGCAGTACTTC
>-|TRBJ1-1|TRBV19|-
CASSIGTGYSTEAFF
TGTGCCAGTAGTATAGGTACAGGGTACTCCACTGAAGCTTTCTTT
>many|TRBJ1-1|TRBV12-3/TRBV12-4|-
CASSFEGAEAFF
TGTGCCAGCAGTTTCGAGGGGGCTGAAGCTTTCTTT
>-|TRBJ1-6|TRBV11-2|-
CASSLKSPPQGFNSPLHF
TGTGCCAGCAGCTTAAAATCCCCCCCACAGGGTTTTAATTCACCCCTCCACTTT
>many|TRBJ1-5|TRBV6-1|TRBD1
CASSQGTGDSNQLQHF
TGTGCCAGCAGCCAAGGGACAGGGGATAGCAATCAGCTCCAGCATTTT
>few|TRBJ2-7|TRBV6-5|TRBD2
CASSYLLADVLYEQYF
TGTGCCAGCAGTTACCTACTAGCGGACGTACTCTACGAGCAGTACTTC
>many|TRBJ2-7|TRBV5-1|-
CASSEGPYEQYF
TGCGCCAGCAGCGAGGGACCTTACGAGCAGTACTTC
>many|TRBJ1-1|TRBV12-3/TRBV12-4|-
CASSWGWGLNTEAFF
TGTGCCAGCAGTTGGGGGTGGGGTTTGAACACTGAAGCTTTCTTT
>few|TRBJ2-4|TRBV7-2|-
CASSPTTGHGNIQYF
TGTGCCAGCAGCCCAACAACGGGCCACGGAAACATTCAGTACTTC
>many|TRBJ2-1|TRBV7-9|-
CASSFAVHYNEQFF
TGTGCCAGCAGCTTCGCAGTGCACTACAATGAGCAGTTCTTC
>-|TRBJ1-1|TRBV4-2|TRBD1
CASSPRQGGVPEAFF
TGTGCCAGCAGCCCAAGACAGGGGGGAGTCCCTGAAGCTTTCTTT
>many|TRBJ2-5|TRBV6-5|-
CASSYPGTTDQYF
TGTGCCAGCAGTTACCCCGGGACCACGGACCAGTACTTC
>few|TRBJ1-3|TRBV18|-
CASSTLDVISGNTIYF
TGTGCCAGCTCAACTCTGGACGTGATCTCTGGAAACACCATATATTTT
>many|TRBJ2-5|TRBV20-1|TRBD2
CSASTLAGGPPETQYF
TGCAGTGCAAGTACTCTAGCGGGAGGGCCCCCAGAGACCCAGTACTTC
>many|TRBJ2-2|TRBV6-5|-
CASSRPGVTGELFF
TGTGCCAGCAGTCGACCCGGAGTAACCGGGGAGCTGTTTTTT
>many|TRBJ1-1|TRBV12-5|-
CASGLFRLNTEAFF
TGTGCTAGTGGTTTGTTCCGGCTGAACACTGAAGCTTTCTTT
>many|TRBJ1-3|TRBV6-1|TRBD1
CASTEGQRGNTIYF
TGTGCCAGCACCGAGGGACAGCGAGGAAACACCATATATTTT
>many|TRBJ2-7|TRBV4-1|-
CASSQAQGNEQYF
TGCGCCAGCAGCCAAGCCCAGGGTAACGAGCAGTACTTC
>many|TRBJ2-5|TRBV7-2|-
CASSFYGETQYF
TGTGCCAGCAGCTTTTATGGAGAGACCCAGTACTTC
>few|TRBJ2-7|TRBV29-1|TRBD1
CSVEDRGGQGVDEQYF
TGCAGCGTTGAAGATCGGGGGGGACAGGGGGTCGACGAGCAGTACTTC
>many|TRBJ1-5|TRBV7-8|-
CASSPRTGVGNQPQHF
TGTGCCAGCAGCCCAAGGACGGGGGTGGGGAATCAGCCCCAGCATTTT
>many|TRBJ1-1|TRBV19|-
CASSISGNFEAFF
TGTGCCAGTAGTATTTCAGGGAATTTTGAAGCTTTCTTT
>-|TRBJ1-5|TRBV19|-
CASSESGTSEGQPQHF
TGTGCCAGTAGTGAATCCGGGACATCCGAGGGTCAGCCCCAGCATTTT
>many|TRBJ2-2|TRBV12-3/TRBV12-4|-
CASSPGSGELFF
TGTGCCAGCAGCCCAGGTTCCGGGGAGCTGTTTTTT
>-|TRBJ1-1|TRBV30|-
CAWSASTGKGGYTEAFF
TGTGCCTGGAGTGCCTCCACAGGGAAAGGAGGCTACACTGAAGCTTTCTTT
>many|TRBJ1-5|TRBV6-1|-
CASSNGGQPQHF
TGTGCCAGCAGCAACGGGGGGCAGCCCCAGCATTTT
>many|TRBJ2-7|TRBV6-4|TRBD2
CAPWTSGGAYEQYF
TGTGCCCCATGGACTAGCGGGGGGGCCTACGAGCAGTACTTC
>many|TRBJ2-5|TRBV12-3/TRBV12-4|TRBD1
CASSKGAGETQYF
TGTGCCAGCAGTAAGGGGGCGGGAGAGACCCAGTACTTC
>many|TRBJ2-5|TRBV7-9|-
CASSLVLDTEETQYF
TGTGCCAGCAGCTTAGTGCTCGACACCGAAGAGACCCAGTACTTC
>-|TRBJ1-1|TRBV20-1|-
CSPPSTEAFF
TGCAGTCCCCCCAGCACTGAAGCTTTCTTT
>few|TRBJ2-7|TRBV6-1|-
CASSEEATSSYEQYF
TGTGCCAGCAGTGAAGAAGCCACTTCCTCCTACGAGCAGTACTTC
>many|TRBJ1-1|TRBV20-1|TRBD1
CSATTLGQGTEAFF
TGCAGTGCAACTACCCTTGGACAGGGCACTGAAGCTTTCTTT
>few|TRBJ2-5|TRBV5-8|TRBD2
CASKTIAGDWKTQYF
TGTGCCAGCAAAACCATAGCGGGGGACTGGAAGACCCAGTACTTC
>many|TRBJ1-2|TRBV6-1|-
CASSPVLLANYGYTF
TGTGCCAGCAGTCCGGTGTTATTAGCTAACTATGGCTACACCTTC
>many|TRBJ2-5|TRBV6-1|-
CASGGQGTATGGTQYF
TGTGCCAGCGGGGGGCAGGGGACCGCCACGGGAGGAACCCAGTACTTC
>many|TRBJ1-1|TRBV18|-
CASSPTDTEAFF
TGTGCCAGCTCACCGACAGACACTGAAGCTTTCTTT
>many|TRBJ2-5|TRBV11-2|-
CASRDGVRGGETQYF
TGTGCCAGCAGGGATGGCGTCAGGGGGGGGGAGACCCAGTACTTC
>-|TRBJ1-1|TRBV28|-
CASRAGFTEAFF
TGTGCCAGCAGGGCAGGGTTTACCGAAGCTTTCTTT
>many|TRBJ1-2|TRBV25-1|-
CASSEYGPGSYGYTF
TGTGCCAGCAGTGAATATGGTCCAGGGTCCTATGGCTACACCTTC
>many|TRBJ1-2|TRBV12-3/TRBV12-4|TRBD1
CASSLDGTGGAYGYTF
TGTGCCAGCAGCCTTGACGGGACAGGGGGGGCCTATGGCTACACCTTC